This TCR beta chain stems from a study of blood T cell repertoires in COVID-19. At the level of the study: Sources were T cells, B-cell-depleted T cells, or PBMCs; the material itself was cDNA or gDNA.

Generated by immunoSEQ multiplex PCR, the TCRdb table keeps only in-frame clones and is missing some. This sample has 200,000 to 250,000 clones, with around nine tenths found just once. Material: peripheral blood. This TCR derives from a man aged 55 to 70 who had recovered from COVID-19.

The CDR3 region is CASGFGGQTQYF. In nucleotides, the CDR3 is TGTGCCAGCGGGTTCGGCGGCCAGACCCAGTACTTC. The chain couples TRBV11-3 to TRBJ2-5; D unclear. Germline CDR1 is SGHNT and CDR2 is YENEEA. Trimming took off 8 bases at V and 6 bases at J, with 13 bases between the two ends. This CDR3 has 12 amino acids.